This T cell receptor beta chain emerged from a study of blood T cell repertoires in COVID-19. The CDR3 has 15 amino acids. The germline V gene has CDR1 LNHDA and CDR2 SQIVND (reference sequence). Trimming left V 2 bases short and J 0 bases short, with 10 bases between. Clones were read by immunoSEQ multiplex PCR, and TCRdb kept only the in-frame ones, dropping some. The sample contains about 62,000 clones, around 86% of which appear only once. The specimen was peripheral blood. The receptor was derived from a woman aged 80 or over with acute or convalescent COVID-19. The chain carries TRBV19 and TRBJ1-1; the D gene is possibly TRBD1 (6 bases). CDR3 in DNA: TGTGCCAGTAGTATACGGGCAGGGGTGAACACTGAAGCTTTCTTT. This codes for CASSIRAGVNTEAFF. Full variable domain (outside the CDR3, taken from reference TRBV19 and TRBJ1-1): DGGITQSPKYLFRKEGQNVTLSCEQNLNHDAMYWYRQDPGQGLRLIYYSQIVNDFQKGDIAEGYSVSREKKESFPLTVTSAQKNPTAFYLCASSIRAGVNTEAFFGQGTRLTVV.